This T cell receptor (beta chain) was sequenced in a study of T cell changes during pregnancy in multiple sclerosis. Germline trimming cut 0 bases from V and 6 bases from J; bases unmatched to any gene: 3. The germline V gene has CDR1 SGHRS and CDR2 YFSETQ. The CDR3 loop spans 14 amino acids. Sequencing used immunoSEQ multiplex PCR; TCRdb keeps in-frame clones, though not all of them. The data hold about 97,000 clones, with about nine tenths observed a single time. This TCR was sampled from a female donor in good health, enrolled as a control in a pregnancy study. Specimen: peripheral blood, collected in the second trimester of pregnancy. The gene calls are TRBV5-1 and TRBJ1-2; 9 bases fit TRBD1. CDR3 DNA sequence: TGCGCCAGCAGCTTGGAAGGGACAGGGAATGGCTACACCTTC. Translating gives CASSLEGTGNGYTF.